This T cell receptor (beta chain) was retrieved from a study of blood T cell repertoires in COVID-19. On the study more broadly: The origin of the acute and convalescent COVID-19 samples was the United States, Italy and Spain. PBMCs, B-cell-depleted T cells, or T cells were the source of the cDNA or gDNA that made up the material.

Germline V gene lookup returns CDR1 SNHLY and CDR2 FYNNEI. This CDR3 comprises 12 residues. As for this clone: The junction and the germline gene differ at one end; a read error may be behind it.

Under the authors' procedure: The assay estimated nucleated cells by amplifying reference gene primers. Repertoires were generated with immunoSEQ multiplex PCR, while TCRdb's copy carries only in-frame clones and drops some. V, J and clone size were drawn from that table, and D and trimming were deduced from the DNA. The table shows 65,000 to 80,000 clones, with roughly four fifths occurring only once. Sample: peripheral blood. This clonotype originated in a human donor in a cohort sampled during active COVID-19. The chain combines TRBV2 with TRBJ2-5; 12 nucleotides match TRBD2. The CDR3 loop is CASSLAGGLGDF. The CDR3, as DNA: TGTGCCAGCAGCCTAGCGGGGGGGCTAGGGGACTTC.